This is a list of T cell receptor beta chains from one sample in a study of cytomegalovirus exposure and HLA in healthy donors. TCRdb's table, derived via immunoSEQ multiplex PCR, lists solely in-frame clones and lacks some. The repertoire holds some 240,000 clones, with around 90% as singletons. The sequenced material came from PBMCs. These receptors were obtained from a girl aged 2 to 9 in good health and CMV-seronegative. Each CDR3 is given with its conserved first and last residue. Fields, in order: clone size, V gene, J gene, D gene, CDR3 DNA, CDR3 protein. The D gene is left open where the match is weak. Not all rows give a size; the values are once, few, many and, for expanded clones, a class.

.	TRBV5-4	TRBJ1-5	TRBD1	TGTGCCAGCAGCTTGCAGGGGGGTTTAAATCAGCCCCAGCATTTT	CASSLQGGLNQPQHF
.	TRBV28	TRBJ1-2	.	TGTGCCAGCTTCCGGGACCGCCTAGGGGGCTATGGCTACACCTTC	CASFRDRLGGYGYTF
.	TRBV30	TRBJ2-7	.	TGTGCCTGGAGTGTACCAGGGCAGGGTGGATGGAACGAGCAGTACTTC	CAWSVPGQGGWNEQYF
.	TRBV4-1	TRBJ2-7	.	TGCGCCAGCAGCCGTTTGGGAGACTACGAGCAGTACTTC	CASSRLGDYEQYF
.	TRBV5-4	TRBJ2-3	TRBD2	TGTGCCAGCAGCTTTACTGCGGGAGATGCAGATACGCAGTATTTT	CASSFTAGDADTQYF
.	TRBV5-6	TRBJ2-7	.	TGTGCCAGCAGCGCCAGCTCCTACGAGCAGTACTTC	CASSASSYEQYF
.	TRBV6-1	TRBJ1-5	.	TGTGCCAGCAGACCCCAGGAATTTGGCAATCAGCCCCAGCATTTT	CASRPQEFGNQPQHF
.	TRBV6-1	TRBJ1-5	.	TGTGCCAGCAGAGCTTATAGCAATCAGCCCCAGCATTTT	CASRAYSNQPQHF
few	TRBV14	TRBJ1-6	.	TGTGCCAGCAGCCTCGAAACAGGGTATAATTCACCCCTCCACTTT	CASSLETGYNSPLHF
.	TRBV7-2	TRBJ1-1	TRBD1	TGTGCCAGCAGCTTAGACCCAGGGGGCGGTGAAGCTTTCTTT	CASSLDPGGGEAFF
.	TRBV4-1	TRBJ2-5	TRBD1	TGCGCCAGCAGCCACCCCACAGGGGAGCGAAAGACCCAGTACTTC	CASSHPTGERKTQYF
.	TRBV15	TRBJ2-2	.	TGTGCCACCAGCGCGGAAACCGGGGAGCTGTTTTTT	CATSAETGELFF
.	TRBV9	TRBJ2-2	.	TGTGCCAGCAGCCCTACGATCGGGACTAACACCGGGGAGCTGTTTTTT	CASSPTIGTNTGELFF
.	TRBV28	TRBJ1-4	.	TGTGCCAGCAGACAACAGGGCCCTGCCGTTAAAAATGAAAAACTGTTTTTT	CASRQQGPAVKNEKLFF
.	TRBV2	TRBJ2-7	.	TGTGCCAGCTGGGGGGGCAGGGGAGCCTACGAGCAGTACTTC	CASWGGRGAYEQYF
.	TRBV6-5	TRBJ2-1	TRBD2	TGTGCCAGCAGCTTCGGGGGGGCCGCTGAGCAGTTCTTC	CASSFGGAAEQFF
.	TRBV5-1	TRBJ1-1	.	TGCGCCAGCAGCTTGGCCTCTACTTTGGAAGCTTTCTTT	CASSLASTLEAFF
.	TRBV7-3	TRBJ2-2	TRBD2	TGTGCCAGCAGCGCCGTAGCGGGGGGCCCGAACACCGGGGAGCTGTTTTTT	CASSAVAGGPNTGELFF